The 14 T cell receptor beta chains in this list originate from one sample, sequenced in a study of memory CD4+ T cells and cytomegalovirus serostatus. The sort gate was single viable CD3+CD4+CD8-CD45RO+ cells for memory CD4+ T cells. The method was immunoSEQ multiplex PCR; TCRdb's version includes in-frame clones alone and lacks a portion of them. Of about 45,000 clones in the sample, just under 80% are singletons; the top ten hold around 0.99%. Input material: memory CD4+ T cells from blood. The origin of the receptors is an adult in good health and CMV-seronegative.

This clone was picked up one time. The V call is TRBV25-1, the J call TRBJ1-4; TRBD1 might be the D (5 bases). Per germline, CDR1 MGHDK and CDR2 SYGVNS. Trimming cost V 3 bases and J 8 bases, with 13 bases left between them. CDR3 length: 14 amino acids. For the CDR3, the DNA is TGTGCCAGCAGTGATGCAGGGCAGAACGAAAAACTGTTTTTT. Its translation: CASSDAGQNEKLFF.

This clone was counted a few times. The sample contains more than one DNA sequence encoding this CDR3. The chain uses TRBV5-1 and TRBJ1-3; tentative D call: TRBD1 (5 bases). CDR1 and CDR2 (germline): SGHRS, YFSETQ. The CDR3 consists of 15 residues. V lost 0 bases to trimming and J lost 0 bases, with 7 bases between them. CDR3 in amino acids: CASSLGGNSGNTIYF. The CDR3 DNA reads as TGCGCCAGCAGCTTGGGGGGGAACTCTGGAAACACCATATATTTT.

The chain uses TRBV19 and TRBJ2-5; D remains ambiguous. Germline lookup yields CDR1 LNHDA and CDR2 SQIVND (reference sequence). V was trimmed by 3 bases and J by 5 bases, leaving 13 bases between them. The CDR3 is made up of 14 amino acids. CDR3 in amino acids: CASSMIAPRETQYF. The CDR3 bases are TGTGCCAGTAGTATGATCGCCCCTCGGGAGACCCAGTACTTC.

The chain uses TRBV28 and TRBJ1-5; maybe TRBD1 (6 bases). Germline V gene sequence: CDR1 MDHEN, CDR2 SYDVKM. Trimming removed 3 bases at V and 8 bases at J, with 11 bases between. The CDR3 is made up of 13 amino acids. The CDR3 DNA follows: TGTGCCAGCAGTTTTCAGGGGCCTAAGCCCCAGCATTTT. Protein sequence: CASSFQGPKPQHF.

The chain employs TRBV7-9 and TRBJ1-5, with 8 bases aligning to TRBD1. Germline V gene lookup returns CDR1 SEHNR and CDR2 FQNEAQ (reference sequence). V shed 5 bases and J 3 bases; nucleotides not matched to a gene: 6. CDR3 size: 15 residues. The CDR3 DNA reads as TGTGCCAGCAGCCGCGGACAGGGTGACAATCAGCCCCAGCATTTT. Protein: CASSRGQGDNQPQHF. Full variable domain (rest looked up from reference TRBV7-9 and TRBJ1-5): DTGVSQNPRHKITKRGQNVTFRCDPISEHNRLYWYRQTLGQGPEFLTYFQNEAQLEKSRLLSDRFSAERPKGSFSTLEIQRTEQGDSAMYLCASSRGQGDNQPQHFGDGTRLSIL.

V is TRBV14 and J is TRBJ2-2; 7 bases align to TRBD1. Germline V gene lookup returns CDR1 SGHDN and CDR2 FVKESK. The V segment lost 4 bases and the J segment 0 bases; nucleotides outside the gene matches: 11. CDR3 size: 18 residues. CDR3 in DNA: TGTGCCAGCAGCCCCATTAATACCGGGACAGCGAACACCGGGGAGCTGTTTTTT. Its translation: CASSPINTGTANTGELFF. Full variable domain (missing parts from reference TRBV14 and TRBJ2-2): EAGVTQFPSHSVIEKGQTVTLRCDPISGHDNLYWYRRVMGKEIKFLLHFVKESKQDESGMPNNRFLAERTGGTYSTLKVQPAELEDSGVYFCASSPINTGTANTGELFFGEGSRLTVL.

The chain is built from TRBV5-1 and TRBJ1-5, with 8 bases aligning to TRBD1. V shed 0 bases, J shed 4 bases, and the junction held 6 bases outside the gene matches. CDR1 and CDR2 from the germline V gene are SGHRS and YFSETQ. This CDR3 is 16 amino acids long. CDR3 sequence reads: CASSLGDRSGNQPQHF. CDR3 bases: TGCGCCAGCAGCTTGGGGGACAGGTCAGGAAATCAGCCCCAGCATTTT.

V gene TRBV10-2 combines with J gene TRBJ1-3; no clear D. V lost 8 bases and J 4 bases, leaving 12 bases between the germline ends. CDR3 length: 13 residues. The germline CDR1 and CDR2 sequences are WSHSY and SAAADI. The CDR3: CASASYAGNTIYF. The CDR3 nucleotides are TGCGCCAGCGCCTCATATGCGGGAAACACCATATATTTT.

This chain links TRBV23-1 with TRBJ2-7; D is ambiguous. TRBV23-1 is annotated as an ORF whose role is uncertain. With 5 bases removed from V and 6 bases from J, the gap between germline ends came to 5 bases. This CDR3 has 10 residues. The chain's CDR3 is CASSGREQYF. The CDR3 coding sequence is TGCGCCAGCAGTGGGCGCGAGCAGTACTTC.

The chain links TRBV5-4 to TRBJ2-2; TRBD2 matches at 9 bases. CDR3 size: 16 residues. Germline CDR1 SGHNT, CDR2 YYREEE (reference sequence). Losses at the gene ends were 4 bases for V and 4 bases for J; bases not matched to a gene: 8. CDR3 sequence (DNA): TGTGCCAGCAGCCCGATAGCGGGGGCGGGCACCGGGGAGCTGTTTTTT. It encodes CASSPIAGAGTGELFF.

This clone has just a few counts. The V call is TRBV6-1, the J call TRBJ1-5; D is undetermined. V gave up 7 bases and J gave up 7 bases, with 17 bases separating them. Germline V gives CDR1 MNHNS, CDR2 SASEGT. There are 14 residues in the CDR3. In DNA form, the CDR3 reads TGTGCCAGCATCCTGGCGGCCATCTGGCAGCCCCAGCATTTT. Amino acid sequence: CASILAAIWQPQHF.

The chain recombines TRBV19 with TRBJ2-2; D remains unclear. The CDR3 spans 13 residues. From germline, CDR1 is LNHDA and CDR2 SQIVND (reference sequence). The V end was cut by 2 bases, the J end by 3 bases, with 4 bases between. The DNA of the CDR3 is TGTGCCAGTAGTATACAGTACACCGGGGAGCTGTTTTTT. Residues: CASSIQYTGELFF.

The DNA for the CDR3 is TGTGCCAGCAGCCACAGGGACAAACTTGGAGGCACCATATATTTT. It encodes CASSHRDKLGGTIYF. The genes are TRBV14 and TRBJ1-3, with a possible D match to TRBD1 (6 bases). The germline gives CDR1 SGHDN, CDR2 FVKESK. Deletions cut 3 bases from V and 9 bases from J, with 18 bases between. This CDR3 has 15 amino acids.

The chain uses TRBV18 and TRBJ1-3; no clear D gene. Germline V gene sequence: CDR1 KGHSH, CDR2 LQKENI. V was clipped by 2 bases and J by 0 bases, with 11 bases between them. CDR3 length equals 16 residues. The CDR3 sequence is CASSPYPVDSGNTIYF. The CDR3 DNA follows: TGTGCCAGCTCACCATACCCCGTAGACTCTGGAAACACCATATATTTT.